The sequence of this T cell receptor beta chain was determined in a study of blood T cell repertoires in COVID-19 (dated by TCRdb to the early 2020s). General notes on the study: Samples covering the acute and convalescent phases of COVID-19 were provided by collaborators in the United States, Italy and Spain. The prospective study material was composed of cDNA or gDNA derived from T cells, B-cell-depleted T cells, or PBMCs. The dataset comprised deeply sampled blood TCRbeta repertoires from subjects exposed to, actively infected with, or recovered from COVID-19. A freely available public database, intended as a resource for researchers studying the immune response to SARS-CoV-2, is where the repertoires were released. Samples were obtained from the ongoing ImmuneRACE study (first 160 participants) and from some 1,300 subjects provided by 6 global collaborators. The sample metadata nearly always contained a de-identified subject ID, COVID-19 status, age in years and sex. Where HLA class I and class II types were available, the types were taken from metadata supplied by the sample provider, not from assay-based typing. Broad study findings and their caveats: How much clinical and demographic metadata was included differed by source and by participant, and the metadata was provided uncurated.

The CDR3 holds 14 amino acids from the cysteine to the phenylalanine. Just CDR3 DNA is preserved here, 42 bases in frame from base 1. CDR1 and CDR2 are read off the germline V gene (reference sequence) as MNHEY and SMNVEV. Germline trimming amounts to 3 bases on V and 6 bases on J, with 7 as the count of junction bases outside the gene matches. TCRbeta CDR3 regions were amplified from genomic DNA by means of the immunoSEQ Assay, a bias-controlled multiplex PCR. As for the authors' bioinformatics: Nucleated cell counts per sample were estimated from amplification of reference gene primers within the assay. To quantify the absolute abundance of each unique TCRbeta CDR3 rearrangement, sequence reads were collapsed and filtered. For each sample, productive Simpson clonality was calculated by taking the square root of Simpson's diversity index across productive rearrangements. Here the immuneACCESS table is served through TCRdb, limited to in-frame sequences with V and J called. Missing clones are a known gap in these copies; in checked studies unresolved V genes cover under half, and the rest lacks a known reason. That table gives V, J and clone size, and the DNA gave D and trimming. The sample profile shows some 200,000 clones; approximately 80% of them were found once. The biggest ten clones account for over 6.5% of the sample.

In Seattle, one collaborating source enrolled patients while the infection was active and tracked those patients longitudinally over the course of disease. The collaborating institutions used their own protocols to collect whole blood in K2EDTA tubes. Collaborator samples were shipped for TCRbeta analysis as frozen whole blood, isolated PBMCs, or DNA extracted from either sample type. Turning to this clone: The target of this receptor is not known. No much larger clone is present one base from it, and per-base qualities are unavailable.

The specimen sequenced was peripheral blood. The sequence derives from a woman aged 80 or over with COVID-19, enrolled during active disease. The receptor chain draws on TRBV27 and TRBJ2-7; 8 central nucleotides agree with TRBD2. CDR3 loop: CASSFRRGAAEQYF. The nucleotide sequence reads as follows: TGTGCCAGCAGTTTTAGGCGGGGGGCCGCCGAGCAGTACTTC.